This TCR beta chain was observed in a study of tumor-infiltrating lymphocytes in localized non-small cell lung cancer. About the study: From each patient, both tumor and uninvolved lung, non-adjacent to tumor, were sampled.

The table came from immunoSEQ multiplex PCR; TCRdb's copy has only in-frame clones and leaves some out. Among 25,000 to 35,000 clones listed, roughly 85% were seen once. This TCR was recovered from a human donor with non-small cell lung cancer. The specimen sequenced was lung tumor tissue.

DNA of the CDR3: TGTGCCAGCAGCTTAGAGGGACGCGGCGCGTACGAGCAGTACTTC. Amino acid sequence: CASSLEGRGAYEQYF. The rearrangement links TRBV7-2 to TRBJ2-7, with D perhaps matching TRBD1 or TRBD2 (5 bases each). The length of the CDR3 is 15 residues. Looked up from germline, CDR1 is SGHTA and CDR2 is FQGNSA. V was shortened by 1 base and J by 4 bases, with 14 bases between the two germline ends.